Following are 26 T cell receptor beta chains from one sample sequenced in a study of shared clonotypes between healthy human individuals. Measured with immunoSEQ multiplex PCR; TCRdb has only the in-frame clones, and not every one. The table has roughly 650,000 clones, 95% to 96% seen once. Naive CD8 cells comprised CD45RO-negative, CCR7-positively selected cells, excluding terminally differentiated effector memory CD45RA+ cells. The sample was naive CD8+ T cells sorted from blood. The source of these receptors is a woman aged 25 to 39 in good health.

This chain uses TRBV2 with TRBJ1-1; 10 nucleotides line up with TRBD1. Germline V gene data show CDR1 as SNHLY and CDR2 as FYNNEI. The CDR3 is 14 amino acids. The V segment lost 11 bases and the J segment 0 bases; nucleotides outside the gene matches: 6. The CDR3 DNA reads TGTGCCTTGGACAGGGGGATAATGAACACTGAAGCTTTCTTT. This encodes CALDRGIMNTEAFF.

The CDR3 sequence: CASSEWGTGGVEKLFF. As DNA, the CDR3 is TGCGCCAGCAGTGAGTGGGGCACAGGGGGTGTTGAAAAACTGTTTTTT. The chain has TRBV10-1 and TRBJ1-4; 8 bases are a match to TRBD1. Germline V CDR1 and CDR2: WNHNN, SYGVQD (reference sequence). The CDR3 consists of 16 residues. The V gene end was trimmed by 1 base and the J gene end by 7 bases; junction bases not matched to a gene: 8.

The V and J genes are TRBV27 and TRBJ1-2, with 12 positions matching TRBD1. Germline V lookup: CDR1 MNHEY, CDR2 SMNVEV (reference sequence). Germline trimming cut 2 bases from V and 8 bases from J; bases unmatched to any gene: 0. The CDR3 is 13 amino acids. In nucleotides, the CDR3 is TGTGCCAGCAGTTTAGGGACAGGGGGCGGCTACACCTTC. Translated, it gives CASSLGTGGGYTF.

The rearrangement links TRBV28 to TRBJ2-2; the D is unclear. The CDR3 totals 13 residues. The V end lost 5 bases, the J end lost 7 bases, and 11 bases lay between the germline ends. Germline CDR1 reads MDHEN; CDR2 reads SYDVKM. CDR3 region: CASSVIDFGELFF. The CDR3 nucleotides are TGTGCCAGCAGTGTTATAGACTTCGGGGAGCTGTTTTTT. The entire variable domain, with the rest obtained from reference TRBV28 and TRBJ2-2, is as follows: DVKVTQSSRYLVKRTGEKVFLECVQDMDHENMFWYRQDPGLGLRLIYFSYDVKMKEKGDIPEGYSVSREKKERFSLILESASTNQTSMYLCASSVIDFGELFFGEGSRLTVL.

The rearrangement links TRBV28 to TRBJ1-1; the D is unclear. Trimming took 5 bases from V and 1 from J, leaving 14 bases between them. The CDR3 spans 15 residues. CDR1 and CDR2 from the germline V gene are MDHEN and SYDVKM. The CDR3 DNA reads TGTGCCAGCAGTACCCCCCGCACCCAGAACACTGAAGCTTTCTTT. Protein sequence: CASSTPRTQNTEAFF.

The chain couples TRBV6-1 to TRBJ2-7, with 7 positions matching TRBD2. The CDR3 sequence is 18 residues long. Germline V CDR1 and CDR2: MNHNS, SASEGT. Trimming removed 4 bases from V and 0 bases from J; junction bases left unmatched: 15. The CDR3: CASSAEAAWREYSYEQYF. The CDR3 DNA reads as TGTGCCAGCAGTGCCGAGGCGGCCTGGCGGGAGTACTCCTACGAGCAGTACTTC.

The CDR3 loop reads CASSLSGRAITGELFF. For the CDR3, the DNA is TGTGCCAGCAGCCTTAGCGGGAGGGCAATCACCGGGGAGCTGTTTTTT. The gene calls are TRBV7-9 and TRBJ2-2; 11 nucleotides line up with TRBD2. Looked up from germline, CDR1 is SEHNR and CDR2 is FQNEAQ (reference sequence). V was clipped by 5 bases and J by 4 bases; unmatched bases: 6. This CDR3 comprises 16 residues. Filled out from reference TRBV7-9 and TRBJ2-2, the complete variable domain reads DTGVSQNPRHKITKRGQNVTFRCDPISEHNRLYWYRQTLGQGPEFLTYFQNEAQLEKSRLLSDRFSAERPKGSFSTLEIQRTEQGDSAMYLCASSLSGRAITGELFFGEGSRLTVL.

This chain links TRBV30 with TRBJ2-7; 7 bases line up with TRBD2. The CDR3 covers 15 residues. Germline V lookup: CDR1 GTSNPN, CDR2 SVGIG (reference sequence). In DNA form, the CDR3 reads TGTGCAGTGGGGTTAGCCGGGAGGCTGGGTTACGAGCAGTACTTC. Encoded protein: CAVGLAGRLGYEQYF.

V is TRBV4-1 and J is TRBJ2-5; no clear D. The J call is in doubt because the DNA end fits TRBJ2-7 better. The CDR3 sequence is 12 residues long. CDR1 MGHRA and CDR2 YSYEKL come from the germline V gene. The CDR3 loop is CASSDLSYEQYF. CDR3 in DNA: TGCGCCAGCAGCGACCTCTCCTACGAGCAGTACTTC.

The rearrangement joins TRBV27 to TRBJ2-7, with 11 bases aligning to TRBD2. Germline lookup yields CDR1 MNHEY and CDR2 SMNVEV (reference sequence). V trimming: 5 bases; J trimming: 3 bases; junction bases outside the gene matches: 3. There are 14 residues in the CDR3. The CDR3 sequence is CASSILAGGYEQYF. Written as DNA, the CDR3 is TGTGCCAGCAGTATTCTAGCGGGAGGCTACGAGCAGTACTTC.

This chain links TRBV19 with TRBJ2-1; tentatively, D is TRBD1 (6 bases). The CDR3 has 14 amino acids. The V and J ends lost 3 bases and 2 bases respectively, with 8 bases between them. Germline V lookup: CDR1 LNHDA, CDR2 SQIVND (reference sequence). DNA for the CDR3: TGTGCCAGTAGTATCCCAGGGGCCTACAATGAGCAGTTCTTC. Protein: CASSIPGAYNEQFF.

The chain uses TRBV6-5 and TRBJ2-5; D may be TRBD1 (7 bases). V was cut by 0 bases and J by 4 bases, with 12 bases left in between. Germline assignment: CDR1 MNHEY and CDR2 SVGAGI. The CDR3 is 15 amino acids. CDR3 in DNA: TGTGCCAGCAGTTACTCGTACCAGGGGGGAGAGACCCAGTACTTC. Protein: CASSYSYQGGETQYF.

The chain joins TRBV7-9 to TRBJ2-7; D remains unclear. The CDR3 spans 13 residues. In germline, CDR1 is SEHNR, CDR2 FQNEAQ (reference sequence). Trimming removed 5 bases at V and 1 base at J, with 9 bases between. The CDR3 is CASSVQNSYEQYF. CDR3 nucleotide sequence: TGTGCCAGCAGCGTACAGAATTCCTACGAGCAGTACTTC.

This chain links TRBV28 with TRBJ1-1; D possibly corresponds to TRBD1 (5 bases). Germline V gives CDR1 MDHEN, CDR2 SYDVKM. This CDR3 is built from 13 residues. Trimming removed 6 bases from V and 3 bases from J, with 11 bases in between. The CDR3 loop reads CASSPVGDTEAFF. CDR3 nucleotides: TGTGCCAGCAGCCCAGTGGGGGACACTGAAGCTTTCTTT.

The chain combines TRBV11-2 with TRBJ2-7; TRBD2 is a possible D gene (6 bases). CDR1 SGHAT and CDR2 FQNNGV come from the germline V gene. With 3 bases removed from V and 5 bases from J, the gap between germline ends came to 8 bases. The CDR3 spans 12 residues. The CDR3 DNA is TGTGCCAGCAGCTTTTCGGGAGACGAGCAGTACTTC. Its translation is CASSFSGDEQYF.

This clone showed up just once. The rearrangement links TRBV6-1 to TRBJ1-5; 9 bases are a match to TRBD1. Losses at the gene ends were 5 bases for V and 7 bases for J; bases not matched to a gene: 9. The CDR3 loop spans 15 amino acids. The V gene's germline CDR1 is MNHNS and CDR2 SASEGT. Here the CDR3 reads CASSNTLQGAQPQHF. The CDR3 DNA reads as TGTGCCAGCAGTAATACATTACAGGGGGCCCAGCCCCAGCATTTT.

V usage is TRBV5-4 and J usage is TRBJ2-7; D is perhaps TRBD2 (5 bases). V was trimmed by 2 bases and J by 6 bases, leaving 6 bases between them. This CDR3 has 11 amino acids. CDR1 is SGHNT, CDR2 YYREEE, per germline (reference sequence). CDR3 sequence reads: CASSFGVEQYF. For the CDR3, the DNA is TGTGCCAGCAGCTTCGGGGTCGAGCAGTACTTC.

CDR3 protein: CASSFSGGEQFF. Written as DNA, the CDR3 is TGTGCCAGCAGCTTTAGTGGGGGTGAGCAGTTCTTC. The rearrangement links TRBV7-6 to TRBJ2-1; TRBD1 or TRBD2 may be the D gene (5 bases each). The CDR3 runs to 12 residues. V was clipped by 3 bases and J by 9 bases, with 9 bases between them. Germline V CDR1 and CDR2: SGHVS, FNYEAQ.

V usage is TRBV28 and J usage is TRBJ2-7; TRBD1 aligns across 9 bases. The CDR3 covers 14 residues. Trimming took 6 bases from V and 5 from J; bases not matched to a gene: 8. Germline V gives CDR1 MDHEN, CDR2 SYDVKM. The CDR3 loop reads CASRDRGEGHEQYF. CDR3 DNA sequence: TGTGCCAGCAGGGACAGGGGAGAGGGCCACGAGCAGTACTTC.

This rearrangement joins TRBV29-1 to TRBJ2-7; no reliable D call. The CDR3 extends over 14 amino acids. V was cut by 0 bases and J by 0 bases, with 9 bases left in between. Germline lookup yields CDR1 SQVTM and CDR2 ANQGSEA. In nucleotides, the CDR3 is TGCAGCGTTGAAGATTCGCGGAGCTCCTACGAGCAGTACTTC. Protein: CSVEDSRSSYEQYF.

V and J are TRBV28 and TRBJ1-1; maybe TRBD1 (5 bases). This CDR3 has 12 amino acids. V was cut by 10 bases and J by 0 bases, with 9 bases left in between. The V gene's germline CDR1 is MDHEN and CDR2 SYDVKM. The CDR3 spells CATRDLNTEAFF. The CDR3 DNA follows: TGTGCCACCAGGGACCTGAACACTGAAGCTTTCTTT.

In its sample, this clone was seen once. The chain combines TRBV13 with TRBJ2-5; 10 positions match TRBD1. V lost 5 bases and J lost 3; bases outside the gene matches: 3. The CDR3 extends over 14 amino acids. Germline lookup yields CDR1 PRHDT and CDR2 FYEKMQ (reference sequence). The CDR3 DNA reads TGTGCCAGCAGCCTGGACAGGGGGGAAGAGACCCAGTACTTC. Its translation is CASSLDRGEETQYF.

The rearrangement joins TRBV7-8 to TRBJ2-7, with TRBD2 matching 8 bases. The germline V gene has CDR1 SGHVS and CDR2 FQNEAQ. CDR3 length: 14 amino acids. Trimming at V came to 3 bases and at J to 2 bases, leaving 3 bases not matched to a gene. The CDR3 spells CASSFGGRTYEQYF. The CDR3, as DNA: TGTGCCAGCAGCTTCGGCGGGAGGACCTACGAGCAGTACTTC.

The gene calls are TRBV29-1 and TRBJ2-6, with D perhaps matching TRBD1 (6 bases). Germline-derived CDR1 and CDR2 are SQVTM and ANQGSEA. The CDR3 extends over 16 amino acids. The V gene lost 4 bases and the J gene lost 5 bases, with 18 bases spanning the gap. CDR3 DNA sequence: TGCAGCGTTGTGGTCAACAGGGTCGGTAGGGCCAACGTCCTGACTTTC. It encodes CSVVVNRVGRANVLTF. Supplemented by reference TRBV29-1 and TRBJ2-6, the full variable domain reads SAVISQKPSRDICQRGTSLTIQCQVDSQVTMMFWYRQQPGQSLTLIATANQGSEATYESGFVIDKFPISRPNLTFSTLTVSNMSPEDSSIYLCSVVVNRVGRANVLTFGAGSRLTVL.

This sequence joins TRBV2 and TRBJ1-1, with D tentatively TRBD1 (6 bases). CDR3 length equals 16 residues. The V end lost 8 bases, the J end lost 1 base, and 20 bases lay between the germline ends. In germline, CDR1 is SNHLY, CDR2 FYNNEI. CDR3 bases: TGTGCCAGCCTTCACCTAAGCTCGGGGGCGAACACTGAAGCTTTCTTT. Translating gives CASLHLSSGANTEAFF.

The chain links TRBV21-1 to TRBJ1-1. TRBV21-1 is given as a pseudogene. This CDR3 comprises 18 residues. CDR3 DNA sequence: TGTGCCAGCAGCAAAGTTGGGGTTGGGAGGGGGCGCGACACTGAAGCTTTCTTT. Translated, it gives CASSKVGVGRGRDTEAFF.